This T cell receptor beta chain derives from a study of cytomegalovirus exposure and HLA in healthy donors (dated by TCRdb to about 2017). With regard to the full study: In an earlier analysis of approximately 640 of the donors, under 300 Gb of sequence data and 100 million or so unique TCR beta sequences from 180 million or so T cells were reported. Typing coverage differed by locus: A, B, C, DRB1 and DQB1 were typed in about 620-640 donors, DQA1 in 500 to 550, DPA1 in 600 to 610, and DPB1 in 400 to 490. In a later genetic analysis, genome-wide SNP genotypes for about three fifths of the 666 donors were used, and that subset was treated as a discovery cohort. Rather than drawing on any new phenotypic data, the later analysis identified candidate immune exposures from TCR beta sequences and the way those sequences occurred across donors. An early release covering roughly 600 HLA-typed donors comprised 250 to 350 gigabases of sequencing data and 85 million or so unique TCR sequences. The study was designed to test whether signatures of past pathogen exposure could be identified by cataloging public T cell receptors. An earlier analysis of nearly 600 of the donors applied high-throughput TCR beta sequencing to assess whether each TCR beta V gene segment acted as functional or pseudogenic. In a later analysis, previously published TCR beta repertoires from 670 or so donors were re-analyzed and high-resolution HLA genotyping was added so that TCR occurrence patterns could be studied. Donor age, sex, ethnicity and CMV serostatus were compiled alongside the repertoire data. The study combined high-throughput TCR immunosequencing, statistical association of individual TCRs with disease status, and machine learning to predict cytomegalovirus infection status. Class I and class II HLA loci were covered by the typing at four-digit resolution. Besides the first cohort of roughly 700 subjects, a separate validation cohort made up of roughly 130 different subjects was used. The study profiled the T cell repertoires of some 610 subjects by immunosequencing and related them to cytomegalovirus serostatus. About 5 DR-DQ haplotypes were handled as single units for association and clustering, since linkage in the cohort was strong. All discovery cohort repertoires had been generated using a single sequencing platform. Among a few hundred genotyped donors of the cohort, an average of about 240,000 unique TCR beta nucleotide sequences were sequenced per donor, roughly 18% of them non-productive. Of the 300 to 450 genotyped donors, less than 85% were placed in the genetic ancestry cluster associated with self-reported Caucasian donors. Overall results and qualifications from the work: Because the 87-base-pair reads could not distinguish some IMGT-functional V segments, including TRBV6-2 and TRBV6-3, those segments were excluded. Assigning TCR associations to individual alleles was difficult when HLA alleles, especially DR and DQ, strongly co-occurred. Only TCR beta chains were sequenced in this cohort, and the absence of alpha or paired-chain data limited detectable features. A further reported finding was that TCR beta sequences accurately predicted the HLA-A and HLA-B alleles for most subjects in the first cohort. In a later analysis, most CMV-associated TCR beta chains were found to appear HLA-restricted, with HLA associations seemingly driven largely by CMV exposure. In a later analysis, 15,000 to 20,000 TCR beta sequences were associated with specific HLA alleles at a false discovery rate of 0.05. In a later analysis, TCR association rates were found to vary across HLA loci, with the most associated TCRs seen for DRB1 alleles and the fewest for HLA-C alleles. In a later genetic analysis, a missense DCLRE1C variant was associated with V-gene and J-gene trimming of TCR beta chains, and the association was replicated in an independent cohort. Correlated functional status among segregating V segments might reflect linkage disequilibrium, but an unknown experimental factor could not be ruled out. A later analysis reported that several top co-occurrence clusters appeared linked to parvovirus B19, influenza, CMV and Epstein-Barr virus. A later genetic analysis reported fewer N-insertions in productive TCRs among donors in an Asian-associated ancestry cluster than the roughly 670-donor mean. The authors suggested that the approach could potentially be generalized to other disease states and immunological phenotypes. In vitro tests confirmed that a few of the cytomegalovirus-associated TCR beta chains recognize cytomegalovirus antigens. A cluster of highly shared sequence variants was judged likely to represent a technical artifact of the sequencing pipeline. Immune exposure information for the cohort was limited to CMV serostatus. In an earlier analysis of 587 of the donors, most TCR beta V segments were observed in productive rearrangements about 87% or about 30% of the time, broadly matching IMGT annotations. Sequencing depth was assumed to be roughly uniform across donors in the presence/absence analyses, though that assumption may not hold. Because some donors lacked HLA typing at each locus, the association tests relied only on the typed subset. Most TCR sequences were observed very rarely across donors, whereas some public TCRs were present in many individuals. Because counts were too low, some 16 rarely observed V segments, including chromosome 9 orphons, were excluded from the earlier analysis of 500 to 700 of the donors. In the study, some 160 TCR beta chains were listed as associated with cytomegalovirus. The classifier was reported to diagnose cytomegalovirus status with high specificity and sensitivity in both the original and validation cohorts. Compared with equally common non-associated chains, HLA-associated TCR beta chains in a later analysis were more clonally expanded and had lower generation probabilities.

A word on this clone: The target of this receptor is not known. There are no base qualities to consult, and no much larger clone falls within one base.

Library preparation was by the immunoSEQ multiplex PCR assay. The multiplex PCR relied on a mix of 60 forward primers for TCR Vbeta segments and 13 reverse primers for TCR Jbeta segments. The CDR3 region of rearranged TCR beta genes was amplified from genomic DNA with a multiplex PCR assay. On the Illumina HiSeq System, the amplified TCR beta libraries were sequenced as 87-base-pair reads. The study's own analysis went as follows. Across the 670 or so repertoires, a later analysis counted around 80 million unique TCR beta chains, around 11 million of which were shared by at least two donors. A nearest-neighbor algorithm error-corrected the raw reads and collapsed the reads into unique sequences, merging closely related sequences to remove PCR and sequencing errors. V, D and J gene segments were assigned by aligning CDR3 sequences to IMGT reference sequences. Each retained sequence needed at least a six-nucleotide match to both a V gene segment and a J gene segment. A rearrangement was called productive if the CDR3 had no stop codons and remained in frame with V and J, and every other rearrangement was called non-productive. Following IMGT convention, CDR3 was defined as the stretch from the second conserved V-encoded cysteine to the conserved J-encoded phenylalanine. Sequences without an unambiguous match to a single V gene segment were excluded from the earlier analysis of several hundred of the donors. In an earlier analysis of approximately 500 of the donors, a V segment was called functional when productive rearrangements were above 56.7%, and segregating when the standard deviation between donors exceeded 5%. A statistical classification framework was developed to diagnose cytomegalovirus status using the catalog of TCR beta chain sequences. V and J gene assignment, in a later analysis, came from comparing TCR nucleotide sequences with IMGT/GENE-DB human TR gene sequences. The TCRdist pipeline was used in a later analysis to assign CDR3 sequences and most-parsimonious VDJ recombination scenarios. In a later analysis, each TCR beta chain was defined by its CDR3 amino acid sequence together with its V-gene family, and reads lacking a unique V-gene family were excluded. As a way to deal with suspected cross-contamination and a sequencing artifact, a later analysis dropped more than 500 nucleotide sequences that were highly shared and had low generation probability. In a later analysis, a clonal expansion index was calculated for each public chain from normalized within-repertoire ranks of inferred template counts. In a later analysis, generation probabilities were computed using a VDJ recombination model fitted to out-of-frame rearrangements, and the results were checked against IGoR. A later analysis scored TCR-TCR, TCR-HLA and TCR-CMV co-occurrence with hypergeometric tests, applying a repertoire-size bias correction to TCR pairs. In a later analysis, false discovery rates were estimated by permuting HLA or CMV assignments 20 times. In a later analysis, co-occurring TCRs were grouped using DBSCAN, and TCRdist sequence similarity was added for clustering within HLA-allele-positive subsets. Co-occurrence clustering excluded repertoires with fewer than 30,000 or more than 120,000 public chains, plus five with anomalous nucleotide sharing. Imported from immuneACCESS, the table was reduced by TCRdb to in-frame sequences with V and J called. These copies leave out some clones; in studies compared against another copy, an unresolved V gene accounts for under half, and the cause of the remainder is not known. V and J calls plus clone size are reproduced from that table; the DNA served to infer D and trimming. Here the sample has 130,000 to 150,000 clones; 70% to 90% occur a single time. Of the sample, 3.5% to 4.5% is held by the ten largest clones.

From the cysteine up to the phenylalanine, the CDR3 has a length of 16 residues. Left in the record is the CDR3 DNA by itself, 48 bases read in frame from the first base. V is shortened by 4 bases, J by 0 bases, and the region joining them spans 13 bases. Per the germline V gene, MNHNS is the CDR1 and SASEGT is the CDR2. The cohort consisted of 666 healthy bone marrow donors. At the time of sampling, all cohort members were nominally healthy, though unrecorded immune exposures were likely present. The donor tested CMV seropositive, placing the donor among the 250 to 350 seropositive members of the cohort. Every donor gave a peripheral blood sample, and the peripheral blood mononuclear cells from that sample were used for TCR beta sequencing. Genomic DNA extraction from the blood cell samples was performed with the Qiagen DNeasy Blood Extraction Kit.

Sequenced input: PBMCs. The TCR comes from a woman aged 40 to 49 in good health and CMV-seropositive. The rearranged segments are TRBV6-1 and TRBJ2-1; 5 matching bases give a weak D call of TRBD1. The CDR3 reads as follows: CASSATGAHSYNEQFF. The DNA sequence is as follows: TGTGCCAGCAGTGCTACTGGGGCTCACTCCTACAATGAGCAGTTCTTC.